Listed below are T cell receptor beta chains from one sample, sequenced in a study of T cell responses to AZD1222 COVID-19 vaccine. Sequenced by immunoSEQ multiplex PCR; TCRdb stores in-frame clones only, minus some. In the table there are around 130,000 clones, about 90% of which are singletons. The material sequenced was peripheral blood, taken 28 days after the second dose of the MenACWY control vaccine. The origin of the receptors is an adult who received the MenACWY meningococcal vaccine as a control. Each CDR3 is given with its conserved first and last residue. A D gene is named only where the DNA matches it firmly. For some rows the clone size is stated as once, few or many, or as a class when expanded; others skip it.

cdr3_length j_call clone_size v_call d_call cdr3_aa cdr3_nt
14 TRBJ1-5 once TRBV16 NA CASSQGHSNQPQHF TGTGCCAGCAGCCAGGGACACAGCAATCAGCCCCAGCATTTT
15 TRBJ2-1 NA TRBV11-3 NA CASSLGGGEYNEQFF TGTGCCAGCAGCTTAGGGGGGGGCGAATACAATGAGCAGTTCTTC
15 TRBJ2-3 NA TRBV7-2 TRBD2 CASSVLAGASDTQYF TGTGCCAGCAGCGTACTAGCGGGAGCGTCAGATACGCAGTATTTT
14 TRBJ2-3 NA TRBV7-2 NA CASGLGSGTDTQYF TGTGCCAGCGGATTGGGGTCTGGCACAGATACGCAGTATTTT
15 TRBJ2-2 NA TRBV9 NA CASSVGLVRTGELFF TGTGCCAGCAGCGTAGGCCTAGTGCGAACCGGGGAGCTGTTTTTT
13 TRBJ1-2 NA TRBV12-3/TRBV12-4 NA CASKSWDTYGYTF TGTGCCAGCAAAAGTTGGGACACTTATGGCTACACCTTC
14 TRBJ1-1 NA TRBV18 NA CASSPPAGDTEAFF TGTGCCAGCTCACCTCCCGCAGGTGACACTGAAGCTTTCTTT
13 TRBJ2-1 once TRBV6-6 NA CASSYGQNNEQFF TGTGCCAGCAGTTACGGTCAAAACAATGAGCAGTTCTTC
13 TRBJ1-5 NA TRBV6-5 TRBD1 CASSPDRARPQHF TGTGCCAGCAGTCCCGACAGGGCTCGGCCCCAGCATTTT
14 TRBJ1-6 NA TRBV5-8 NA CASSLVSGNSPLHF TGTGCCAGCAGCTTGGTGTCAGGGAATTCACCCCTCCACTTT
14 TRBJ2-1 NA TRBV19 TRBD2 CATLGAGGYNEQFF TGTGCCACCCTGGGAGCGGGGGGATACAATGAGCAGTTCTTC
13 TRBJ2-7 once TRBV7-2 TRBD1 CASSLWTGREQYF TGTGCCAGCAGCTTATGGACAGGGCGCGAGCAGTACTTC
18 TRBJ2-7 NA TRBV3-1/TRBV3-2 TRBD2 CASSPGLAGGSLPYEQYF TGTGCCAGCAGTCCCGGACTAGCGGGAGGATCCCTCCCCTACGAGCAGTACTTC
13 TRBJ2-1 NA TRBV20-1 NA CSASKGGYNEQFF TGCAGTGCTAGTAAGGGGGGGTACAATGAGCAGTTCTTC
16 TRBJ2-4 NA TRBV7-2 TRBD1 CASSGGQGAFGNIQYF TGTGCCAGCAGCGGAGGGCAGGGGGCGTTTGGGAACATTCAGTACTTC
13 TRBJ2-1 once TRBV7-3 NA CASSSRLDNEQFF TGTGCCAGCAGCTCTCGACTGGACAATGAGCAGTTCTTC
15 TRBJ2-2 NA TRBV28 NA CASSFSHPGTGELFF TGTGCCAGCAGTTTCTCACACCCGGGGACCGGGGAGCTGTTTTTT
17 TRBJ2-3 NA TRBV29-1 TRBD1 CSVDARGQGRSTDTQYF TGCAGCGTCGACGCAAGAGGACAGGGTAGATCCACAGATACGCAGTATTTT